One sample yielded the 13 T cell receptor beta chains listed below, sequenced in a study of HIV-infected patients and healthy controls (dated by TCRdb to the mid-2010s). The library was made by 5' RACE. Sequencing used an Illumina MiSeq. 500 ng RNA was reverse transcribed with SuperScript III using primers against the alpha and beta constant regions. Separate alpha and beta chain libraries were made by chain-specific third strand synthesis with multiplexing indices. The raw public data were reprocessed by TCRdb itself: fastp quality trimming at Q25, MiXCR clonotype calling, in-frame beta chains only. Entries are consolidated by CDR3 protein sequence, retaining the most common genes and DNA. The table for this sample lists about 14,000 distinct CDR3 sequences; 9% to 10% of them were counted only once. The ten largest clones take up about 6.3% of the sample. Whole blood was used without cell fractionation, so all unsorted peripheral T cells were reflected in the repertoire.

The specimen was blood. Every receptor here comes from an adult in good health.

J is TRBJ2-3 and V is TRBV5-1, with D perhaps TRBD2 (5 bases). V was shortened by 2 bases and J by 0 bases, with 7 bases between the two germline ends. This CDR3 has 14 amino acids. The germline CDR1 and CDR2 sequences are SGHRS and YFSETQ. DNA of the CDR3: TGCGCCAGCAGCTTCCGGACTAGCACAGATACGCAGTATTTT. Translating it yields CASSFRTSTDTQYF. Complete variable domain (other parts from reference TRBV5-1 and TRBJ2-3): KAGVTQTPRYLIKTRGQQVTLSCSPISGHRSVSWYQQTPGQGLQFLFEYFSETQRNKGNFPGRFSGRQFSNSRSEMNVSTLELGDSALYLCASSFRTSTDTQYFGPGTRLTVL.

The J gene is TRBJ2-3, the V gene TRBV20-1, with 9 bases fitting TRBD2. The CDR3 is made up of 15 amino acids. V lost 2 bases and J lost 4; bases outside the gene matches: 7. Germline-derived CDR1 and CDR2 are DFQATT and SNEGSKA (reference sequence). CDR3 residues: CSARSLAGVSDTQYF. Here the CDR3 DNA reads TGCAGTGCTAGATCCTTAGCGGGAGTCTCAGATACGCAGTATTTT.

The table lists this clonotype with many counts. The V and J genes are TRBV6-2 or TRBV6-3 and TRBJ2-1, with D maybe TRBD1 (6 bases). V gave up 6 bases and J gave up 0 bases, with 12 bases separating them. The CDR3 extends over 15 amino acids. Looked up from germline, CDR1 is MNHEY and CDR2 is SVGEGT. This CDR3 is CASRRQVSSYNEQFF. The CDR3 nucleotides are TGTGCCAGCAGGAGACAGGTGAGCTCCTACAATGAGCAGTTCTTC.

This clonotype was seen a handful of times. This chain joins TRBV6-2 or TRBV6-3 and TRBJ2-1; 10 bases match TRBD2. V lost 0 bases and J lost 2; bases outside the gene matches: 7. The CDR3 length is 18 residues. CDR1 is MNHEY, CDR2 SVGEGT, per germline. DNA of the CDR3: TGTGCCAGCAGTTACTCGGCCCTAGCGGGGGAGACCTACAATGAGCAGTTCTTC. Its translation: CASSYSALAGETYNEQFF.

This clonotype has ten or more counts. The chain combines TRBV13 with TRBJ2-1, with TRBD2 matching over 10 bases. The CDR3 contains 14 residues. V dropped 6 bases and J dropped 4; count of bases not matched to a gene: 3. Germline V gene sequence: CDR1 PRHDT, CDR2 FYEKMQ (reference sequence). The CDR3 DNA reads TGTGCCAGCAGTCCTAGCGGGGGATACAATGAGCAGTTCTTC. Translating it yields CASSPSGGYNEQFF.

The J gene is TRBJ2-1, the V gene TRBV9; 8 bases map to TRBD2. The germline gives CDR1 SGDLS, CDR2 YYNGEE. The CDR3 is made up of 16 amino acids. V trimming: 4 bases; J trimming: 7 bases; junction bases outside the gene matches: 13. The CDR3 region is CASSPPGGGRENEQFF. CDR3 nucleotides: TGTGCCAGCAGCCCACCGGGGGGGGGGCGGGAAAATGAGCAGTTCTTC.

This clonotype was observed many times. CDR3 loop: CASSGKGTVGSNIQYF. The CDR3 nucleotides are TGTGCCAGCAGCGGGAAGGGGACGGTCGGCTCAAACATTCAGTACTTC. The chain joins TRBV7-2 to TRBJ2-4; D tentatively reads TRBD1 or TRBD2 (5 bases each). The CDR3 contains 16 residues. Looked up from germline, CDR1 is SGHTA and CDR2 is FQGNSA. Trimming pared 5 bases from V and 6 bases from J, leaving 20 bases between.

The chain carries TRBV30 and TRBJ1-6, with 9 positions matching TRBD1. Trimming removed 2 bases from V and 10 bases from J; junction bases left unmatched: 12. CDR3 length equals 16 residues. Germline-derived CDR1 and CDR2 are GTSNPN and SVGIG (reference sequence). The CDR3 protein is CAWSRGTGRVESPLHF. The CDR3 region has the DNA TGTGCCTGGAGTAGGGGGACAGGGCGTGTTGAGTCACCCCTCCACTTT.

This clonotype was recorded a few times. The CDR3 sequence: CASSPFQPREGEIKISSYGYTF. CDR3 DNA: TGTGCCAGCTCACCATTCCAGCCCCGCGAGGGGGAGATAAAAATCTCCAGCTATGGCTACACCTTC. The gene calls are TRBV18 and TRBJ1-2; D is possibly TRBD1 (6 bases). CDR1 is KGHSH and CDR2 is LQKENI in the germline V gene. Trimming left V 2 bases short and J 4 bases short, with 35 bases between. CDR3 length equals 22 residues. Combining the CDR3 with reference TRBV18 and TRBJ1-2 gives the whole variable domain NAGVMQNPRHLVRRRGQEARLRCSPMKGHSHVYWYRQLPEEGLKFMVYLQKENIIDESGMPKERFSAEFPKEGPSILRIQQVVRGDSAAYFCASSPFQPREGEIKISSYGYTFGSGTRLTVV.

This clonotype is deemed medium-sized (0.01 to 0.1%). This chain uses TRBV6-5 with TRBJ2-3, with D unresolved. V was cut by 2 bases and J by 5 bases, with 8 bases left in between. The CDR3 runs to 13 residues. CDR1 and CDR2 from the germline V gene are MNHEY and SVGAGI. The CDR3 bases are TGTGCCAGCAGTTACAGGGTGGGAGATACGCAGTATTTT. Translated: CASSYRVGDTQYF.

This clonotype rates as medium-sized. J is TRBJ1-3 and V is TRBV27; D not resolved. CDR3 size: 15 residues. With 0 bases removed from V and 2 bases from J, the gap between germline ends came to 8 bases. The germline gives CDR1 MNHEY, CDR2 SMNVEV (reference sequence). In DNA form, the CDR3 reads TGTGCCAGCAGTTTATCAAGTCAGCCTGGAAACACCATATATTTT. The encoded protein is CASSLSSQPGNTIYF.

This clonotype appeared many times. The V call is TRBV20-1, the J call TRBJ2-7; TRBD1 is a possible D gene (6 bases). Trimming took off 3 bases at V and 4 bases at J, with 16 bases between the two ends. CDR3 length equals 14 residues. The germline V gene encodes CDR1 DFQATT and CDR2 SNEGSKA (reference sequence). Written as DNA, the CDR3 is TGCAGTGCTAGGCGTACAGGGCCACCATACGAGCAGTACTTC. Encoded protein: CSARRTGPPYEQYF.

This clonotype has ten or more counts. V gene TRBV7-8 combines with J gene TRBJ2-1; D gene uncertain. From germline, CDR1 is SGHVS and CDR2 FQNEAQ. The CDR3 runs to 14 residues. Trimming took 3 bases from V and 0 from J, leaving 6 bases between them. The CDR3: CASSFSSSYNEQFF. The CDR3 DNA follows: TGTGCCAGCAGCTTTAGTAGCTCCTACAATGAGCAGTTCTTC.